This T cell receptor beta chain came from a study of shared clonotypes between healthy human individuals. Looking at the study overall: The study drew on two women and a few men aged 18 to 49 as donors.

Donors comprised only Caucasian adults living in Nashville, Tennessee. In germline, CDR1 is SGHAT, CDR2 FQNNGV. The CDR3 spans 12 residues. Unmatched junction bases numbered 9, after V lost 6 bases and J lost 12 bases. Genomic DNA of every subset was divided equally among multiple immunoSEQ plates. Generated by immunoSEQ multiplex PCR, the TCRdb table keeps only in-frame clones and is missing some. In the table there are about 560,000 clones, around 77% of which are singletons. This clonotype was obtained from a woman in her forties in good health. Some clones in this sample may be carry-over from other donors' samples. The rearrangement links TRBV11-2 to TRBJ2-7; 9 nucleotides match TRBD1. Sample: PBMCs. CDR3 sequence reads: CASRQTDRGTYF. In nucleotides, the CDR3 is TGTGCCAGCAGACAAACAGACAGGGGGACGTACTTC.